These 4 T cell receptor beta chains originate from one sample sequenced in a study of Ad26.COV2.S vaccination and SARS-CoV-2 variants. Assay used: immunoSEQ multiplex PCR; TCRdb lists only in-frame clones, some missing. The table has about 680,000 clones, roughly 90% seen once. The treatment: 15 to 20 received Ad26.COV2.S at low or high dose, single or two shots; several received placebo; per-sample allocation not given. Day 63 after the first injection of vaccine or placebo was the sampling time. Sample: peripheral blood, taken in a trial of Ad26.COV2.S vaccine versus placebo. These receptor sequences come from a person aged 18 to 65 who received the Ad26.COV2.S COVID-19 vaccine or a placebo.

The V gene is TRBV14, the J gene TRBJ2-7; D is ambiguous. Looked up from germline, CDR1 is SGHDN and CDR2 is FVKESK. V was trimmed by 0 bases and J by 3 bases, leaving 3 bases between them. The CDR3 sequence is 12 residues long. CDR3 region: CASSQDRYEQYF. CDR3 bases: TGTGCCAGCAGCCAAGATCGCTACGAGCAGTACTTC.

The chain employs TRBV7-9 and TRBJ2-1, with 7 bases that match TRBD2. Per the germline V gene, CDR1 is SEHNR and CDR2 is FQNEAQ (reference sequence). CDR3 length: 16 amino acids. The V and J ends lost 1 base and 8 bases, in that order; junction bases with no gene match: 11. CDR3 nucleotide sequence: TGTGCCAGCAGCTTAGTCGGGGGGAGGGCCAAGGATGAGCAGTTCTTC. Translated, it gives CASSLVGGRAKDEQFF.

On this clone: Additional DNA sequences in this sample encode the identical CDR3. The V and J genes are TRBV10-3 and TRBJ1-5, with 7 nucleotides matching TRBD1. With 0 bases clipped from V and 0 bases from J, the junction kept 2 bases outside the gene matches. Germline-derived CDR1 and CDR2 are ENHRY and SYGVKD. CDR3 length: 16 amino acids. The chain's CDR3 is CAISESGGYSNQPQHF. CDR3 coding DNA: TGTGCCATCAGTGAGTCAGGGGGCTATAGCAATCAGCCCCAGCATTTT.

The chain has TRBV29-1 and TRBJ1-5; 11 nucleotides agree with TRBD1. There are 14 residues in the CDR3. The trim removed 5 bases at V and 6 bases at J, leaving 6 bases unmatched. From germline, CDR1 is SQVTM and CDR2 ANQGSEA. The CDR3 loop reads CSVRTGGLGQPQHF. Written as DNA, the CDR3 is TGCAGCGTTCGGACAGGGGGCTTAGGTCAGCCCCAGCATTTT.